These 8 T cell receptor beta chains were all obtained from the same sample, sequenced in a study of OX40 agonist ivuxolimab in advanced cancers. Measured with immunoSEQ multiplex PCR; TCRdb has only the in-frame clones, and not every one. The sample includes about 39,000 clones, 70% to 90% of them seen just once. Sample: CD4+ or CD8+ T cells sorted from blood, taken in a trial of the OX40 agonist ivuxolimab. The receptor set was obtained from an adult with an advanced solid tumor such as melanoma, head and neck, liver or kidney cancer.

This clone is termed large (0.1 to 1%). J is TRBJ2-7 and V is TRBV7-8; a possible D gene is TRBD1 (6 bases). Germline V gene data show CDR1 as SGHVS and CDR2 as FQNEAQ. The CDR3 length is 13 residues. The germline V and J ends were trimmed by 5 bases and 3 bases, with 11 bases remaining between them. The CDR3 region has the DNA TGTGCCAGCAGCGTCGACAGGAACTACGAGCAGTACGTC. Translation: CASSVDRNYEQYV.

The chain recombines TRBV7-9 with TRBJ2-2; D is possibly TRBD1 (6 bases). The CDR3 length is 17 residues. Germline-derived CDR1 and CDR2 are SEHNR and FQNEAQ (reference sequence). The ends were cut back, 6 bases at V and 1 base at J, with 18 bases in the middle. The CDR3 region is CASRLLGGRGNTGELFF. The CDR3 nucleotides are TGTGCCAGCAGACTATTAGGTGGCAGGGGGAACACCGGGGAGCTGTTTTTT. Full variable domain (remainder filled in from reference TRBV7-9 and TRBJ2-2): DTGVSQNPRHKITKRGQNVTFRCDPISEHNRLYWYRQTLGQGPEFLTYFQNEAQLEKSRLLSDRFSAERPKGSFSTLEIQRTEQGDSAMYLCASRLLGGRGNTGELFFGEGSRLTVL.

This clone turned up a few times. The rearrangement links TRBV10-1 to TRBJ1-2, with TRBD1 matching over 12 bases. V shed 5 bases and J 6 bases; nucleotides not matched to a gene: 10. This CDR3 has 16 residues. Looked up from germline, CDR1 is WNHNN and CDR2 is SYGVQD (reference sequence). CDR3 sequence: CASSYKRDRGLDGYTF. DNA of the CDR3: TGCGCCAGCAGTTATAAAAGGGACAGGGGGCTCGATGGCTACACCTTC.

A single count supports this clone. This rearrangement joins TRBV5-1 to TRBJ2-6; D uncertain. The CDR3 loop spans 14 amino acids. Per germline, CDR1 SGHRS and CDR2 YFSETQ. Trimming took off 0 bases at V and 1 base at J, with 2 bases between the two ends. This chain's CDR3 is CASSLASGANVLTF. CDR3 bases: TGCGCCAGCAGCTTGGCATCTGGGGCCAACGTCCTGACTTTC. Filled out from reference TRBV5-1 and TRBJ2-6, the complete variable domain reads KAGVTQTPRYLIKTRGQQVTLSCSPISGHRSVSWYQQTPGQGLQFLFEYFSETQRNKGNFPGRFSGRQFSNSRSEMNVSTLELGDSALYLCASSLASGANVLTFGAGSRLTVL.

The chain combines TRBV7-3 with TRBJ2-3; 7 positions match TRBD1. The CDR3 has 16 residues. V shed 5 bases, J shed 1 base, and the junction held 9 bases outside the gene matches. Looked up from germline, CDR1 is SGHTA and CDR2 is FQGTGA. CDR3 amino acids: CASSPTGDVGTDTQYF. The CDR3 DNA follows: TGTGCCAGCAGCCCAACAGGGGACGTGGGCACAGATACGCAGTATTTT.

The gene calls are TRBV19 and TRBJ2-1, with D possibly TRBD1 on 6 matching bases. The CDR3 is 15 amino acids. Trimming stripped 6 bases from V and 0 bases from J, with 12 bases between. Germline V CDR1 and CDR2: LNHDA, SQIVND (reference sequence). The CDR3 DNA reads TGTGCCAGTAGCCGCGGACAGAACTCCTACAATGAGCAGTTCTTC. Residues: CASSRGQNSYNEQFF.

This rearrangement joins TRBV6-5 to TRBJ2-1; TRBD2 agrees at 9 bases. Germline V gene lookup returns CDR1 MNHEY and CDR2 SVGAGI. This CDR3 region has 15 residues. V shed 3 bases, J shed 8 bases, and the junction held 8 bases outside the gene matches. The CDR3 DNA reads as TGTGCCAGCAGTTATCAAGGCGGGAGGGCCGATGAGCAGTTCTTC. Its translation is CASSYQGGRADEQFF.

This clone was found once. The chain combines TRBV30 with TRBJ1-4; D gene ambiguous. Trimming took 5 bases from V and 8 from J, leaving 18 bases between them. Germline V lookup: CDR1 GTSNPN, CDR2 SVGIG (reference sequence). This CDR3 has 14 amino acids. The CDR3 here is CAWGPDRLAEKLFF. The CDR3 DNA sequence: TGTGCCTGGGGGCCTGACCGGCTCGCGGAAAAACTGTTTTTT.